This T cell receptor (beta chain) was documented in a study of tumor-infiltrating lymphocytes in primary liver carcinoma. The study's findings and limits: Researchers report that only about 7.5-25% of top clones turned up in all five tumor regions.

As for this clonotype: Its specificity is not known. This clone may be a read error of a much larger clone one base away.

Looked up from germline, CDR1 is MNHEY and CDR2 is SVGAGI. V lost 6 bases and J lost 9, with 26 bases in between. This CDR3 is 17 amino acids long. Production of TCR beta cDNA used 400 to 650 ng total RNA together with a constant-region primer. TCR beta libraries came from three nested multiplex PCR rounds using slightly modified ARM-PCR. Use of TRBV1-TRBV30 forward primers with a C-beta reverse primer characterized the first two PCR rounds, which lasted around 10 cycles each. TCRdb recomputed calls from the multiplex PCR reads with MiXCR, one row per CDR3 protein. The sample shows 95,000 to 150,000 distinct CDR3 sequences, approximately 70% of them seen only once. Taking about 18-32 mg of unsorted bulk tissue, the authors co-extracted RNA and DNA.

This TCR was recovered from a woman aged 55 to 70 with primary liver carcinoma and hepatitis B virus infection. The V gene is TRBV6-5, the J gene TRBJ2-2; the D gene could be TRBD1 or TRBD2 (5 bases each). The sequenced material came from liver tumor tissue from sampling region 1. Subset: tumor region T1, superior pole. Written as DNA, the CDR3 is TGTGCCAGCAGCTCCTTATATGGGGTAAAGGGGACCAGGGAGCTGTTTTTT. It yields the protein CASSSLYGVKGTRELFF.